This T cell receptor (beta chain) derives from a study of cytomegalovirus exposure and HLA in healthy donors. V shed 5 bases, J shed 3 bases, and the junction held 1 base outside the gene matches. In germline, CDR1 is PRHDT, CDR2 FYEKMQ (reference sequence). This CDR3 comprises 13 residues. PCR primers comprised 60 Vbeta and 13 Jbeta primers. TCRdb keeps only in-frame clones here, not all; method: immunoSEQ multiplex PCR. The table counts around 100,000 clones; approximately 3.7% lies in the top ten. The chain combines TRBV13 with TRBJ2-7; TRBD1 matches 10 bases. The sample consisted of PBMCs. The clonotype comes from a man younger than 45 in good health and CMV-seronegative. The CDR3 DNA reads TGTGCCAGCAGCCGGACAGGGGGCTACGAGCAGTACTTC. Encoded protein: CASSRTGGYEQYF.